This T cell receptor beta chain was sequenced for a study of cytomegalovirus exposure and HLA in healthy donors. About the study: Both the roughly 120 validation repertoires and the 600 to 750 first-cohort repertoires used the same platform, as reported by a later analysis. Overall study findings and caveats: Most observed TCR sequences were rare, whereas some public TCRs were detected in many donors.

The CDR3 spans 14 residues. J was trimmed by 5 bases and V by 5 bases; bases with no gene match: 4. From germline, CDR1 is SEHNR and CDR2 FQNEAQ (reference sequence). Some clones are missing from TCRdb's copy, which holds only in-frame ones; the method was immunoSEQ multiplex PCR. The sample holds 200,000 or so clones, over 80% seen once. A single count supports this clone. Its antigen is unknown. Sequenced sample: PBMCs. The sequence was collected from a woman between 18 and 30 years old in good health and CMV-seronegative. V is TRBV7-9 and J is TRBJ1-4, with 8 bases fitting TRBD1. The CDR3 sequence is CASSRRQGNEKLFF. The CDR3 region has the DNA TGTGCCAGCAGCCGTAGACAGGGGAATGAAAAACTGTTTTTT.